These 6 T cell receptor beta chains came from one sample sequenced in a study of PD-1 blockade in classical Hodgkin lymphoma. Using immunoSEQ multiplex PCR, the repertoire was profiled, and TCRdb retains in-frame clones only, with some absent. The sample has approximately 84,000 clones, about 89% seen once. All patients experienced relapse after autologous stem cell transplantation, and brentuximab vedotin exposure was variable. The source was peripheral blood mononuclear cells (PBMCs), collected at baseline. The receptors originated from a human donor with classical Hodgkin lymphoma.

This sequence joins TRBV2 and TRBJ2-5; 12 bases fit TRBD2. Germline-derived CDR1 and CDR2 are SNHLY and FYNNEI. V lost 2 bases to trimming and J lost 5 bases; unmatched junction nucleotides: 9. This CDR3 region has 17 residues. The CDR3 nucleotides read TGTGCCAGCAGTGAATGGACTAGCGGGGATATTTGGGAGACCCAGTACTTC. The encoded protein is CASSEWTSGDIWETQYF. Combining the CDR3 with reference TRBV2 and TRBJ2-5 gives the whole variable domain EPEVTQTPSHQVTQMGQEVILRCVPISNHLYFYWYRQILGQKVEFLVSFYNNEISEKSEIFDDQFSVERPDGSNFTLKIRSTKLEDSAMYFCASSEWTSGDIWETQYFGPGTRLLVL.

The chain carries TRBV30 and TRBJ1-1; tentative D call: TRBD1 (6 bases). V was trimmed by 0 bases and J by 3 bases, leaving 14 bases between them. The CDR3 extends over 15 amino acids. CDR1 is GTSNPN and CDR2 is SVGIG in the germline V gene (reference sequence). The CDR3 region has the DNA TGTGCCTGGAGTGTGCCCTCCGGGGGCTACACTGAAGCTTTCTTT. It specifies CAWSVPSGGYTEAFF.

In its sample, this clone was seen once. CDR3 in DNA: TGTGCCAGACCCCCGGACAGGGGTCACCAGCCCCAGCATTTT. It specifies CARPPDRGHQPQHF. The chain combines TRBV28 with TRBJ1-5; 9 bases are shared with TRBD1. The junction had 10 bases not matched to a gene; V was cut back by 9 bases and J by 7 bases. Germline lookup yields CDR1 MDHEN and CDR2 SYDVKM. The CDR3 runs to 14 residues.

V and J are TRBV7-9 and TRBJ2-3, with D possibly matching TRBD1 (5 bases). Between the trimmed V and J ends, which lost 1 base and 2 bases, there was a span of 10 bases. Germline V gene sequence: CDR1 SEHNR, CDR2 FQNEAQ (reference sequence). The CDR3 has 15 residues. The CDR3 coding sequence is TGTGCCAGCAGCTTAGGTGGGGCTTACACAGATACGCAGTATTTT. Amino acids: CASSLGGAYTDTQYF.

The CDR3 region has the DNA TGCGCCAGCGCTCCGGACAGGGGAGAACAGCCCCAGCATTTT. It codes for CASAPDRGEQPQHF. V usage is TRBV10-2 and J usage is TRBJ1-5; TRBD1 matches 9 bases. The CDR3 runs to 14 residues. The trim removed 8 bases at V and 7 bases at J, leaving 9 bases unmatched. Germline lookup yields CDR1 WSHSY and CDR2 SAAADI.

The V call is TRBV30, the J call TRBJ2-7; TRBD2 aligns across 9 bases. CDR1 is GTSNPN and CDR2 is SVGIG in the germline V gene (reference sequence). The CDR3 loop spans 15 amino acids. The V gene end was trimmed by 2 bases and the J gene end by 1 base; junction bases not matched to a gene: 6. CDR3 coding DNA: TGTGCCTGGAGTATAGATAGCGGGAGATCCTACGAGCAGTACTTC. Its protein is CAWSIDSGRSYEQYF.